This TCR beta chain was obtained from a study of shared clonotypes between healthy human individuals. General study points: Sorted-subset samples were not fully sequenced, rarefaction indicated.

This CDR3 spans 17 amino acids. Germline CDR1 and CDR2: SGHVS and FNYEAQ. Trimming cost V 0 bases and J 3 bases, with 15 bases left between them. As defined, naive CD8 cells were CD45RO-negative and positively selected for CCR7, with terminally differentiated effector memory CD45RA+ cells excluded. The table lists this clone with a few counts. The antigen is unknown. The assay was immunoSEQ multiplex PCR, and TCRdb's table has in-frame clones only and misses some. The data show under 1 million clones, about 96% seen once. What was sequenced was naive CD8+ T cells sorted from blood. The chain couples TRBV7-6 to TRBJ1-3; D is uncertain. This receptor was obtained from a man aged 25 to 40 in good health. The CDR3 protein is CASSLASRVHIGNTIYF. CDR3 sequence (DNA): TGTGCCAGCAGCTTAGCTTCGCGAGTCCATATTGGAAACACCATATATTTT.